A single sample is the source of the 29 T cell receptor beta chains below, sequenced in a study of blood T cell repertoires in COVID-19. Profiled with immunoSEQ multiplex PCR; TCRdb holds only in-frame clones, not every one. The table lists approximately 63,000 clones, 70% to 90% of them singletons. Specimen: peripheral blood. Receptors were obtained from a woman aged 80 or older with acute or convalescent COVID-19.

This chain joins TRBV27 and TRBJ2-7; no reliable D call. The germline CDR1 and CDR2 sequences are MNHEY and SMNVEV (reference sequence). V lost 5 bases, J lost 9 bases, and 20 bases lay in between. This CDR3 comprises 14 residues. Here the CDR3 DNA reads TGTGCCAGCAGTCGCCTAGGATCACCTATTCGGCAGTACTTC. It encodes CASSRLGSPIRQYF.

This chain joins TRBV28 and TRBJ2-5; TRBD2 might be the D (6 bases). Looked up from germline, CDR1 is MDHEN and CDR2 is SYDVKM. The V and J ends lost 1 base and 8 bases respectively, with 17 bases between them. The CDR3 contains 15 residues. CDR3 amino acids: CASSLSRDGSKTQYF. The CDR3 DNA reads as TGTGCCAGCAGTTTATCGCGGGATGGGTCGAAAACCCAGTACTTC.

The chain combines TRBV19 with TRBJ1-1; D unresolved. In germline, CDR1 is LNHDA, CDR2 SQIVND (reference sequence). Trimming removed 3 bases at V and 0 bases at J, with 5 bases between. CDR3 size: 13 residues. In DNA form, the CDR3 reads TGTGCCAGTAGTATGAGGTTGAACACTGAAGCTTTCTTT. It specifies CASSMRLNTEAFF.

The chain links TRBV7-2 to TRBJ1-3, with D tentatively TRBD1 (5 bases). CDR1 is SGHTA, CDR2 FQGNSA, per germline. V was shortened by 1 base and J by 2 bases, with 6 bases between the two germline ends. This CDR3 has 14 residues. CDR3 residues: CASSLGGAGNTIYF. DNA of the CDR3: TGTGCCAGCAGCTTAGGGGGGGCTGGAAACACCATATATTTT.

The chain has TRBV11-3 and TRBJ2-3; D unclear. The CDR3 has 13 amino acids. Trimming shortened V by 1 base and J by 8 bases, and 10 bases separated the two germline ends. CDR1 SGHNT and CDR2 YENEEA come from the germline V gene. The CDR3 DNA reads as TGTGCCAGCAGCTTAGTGGGCCTTAGTACGCAGTATTTT. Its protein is CASSLVGLSTQYF.

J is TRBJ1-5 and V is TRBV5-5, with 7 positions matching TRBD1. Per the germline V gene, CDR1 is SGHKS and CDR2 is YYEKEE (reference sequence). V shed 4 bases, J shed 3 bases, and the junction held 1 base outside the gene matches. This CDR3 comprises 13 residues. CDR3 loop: CASSQGVNQPQHF. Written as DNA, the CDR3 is TGTGCCAGCAGCCAGGGGGTCAATCAGCCCCAGCATTTT.

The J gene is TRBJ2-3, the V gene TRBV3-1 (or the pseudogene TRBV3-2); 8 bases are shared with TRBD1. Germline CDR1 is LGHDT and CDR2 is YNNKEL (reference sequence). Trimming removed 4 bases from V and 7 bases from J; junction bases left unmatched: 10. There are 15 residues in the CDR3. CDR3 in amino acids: CASSLGQGASYTQYF. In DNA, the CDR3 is TGTGCCAGCAGCCTAGGGCAGGGGGCTTCCTATACGCAGTATTTT.

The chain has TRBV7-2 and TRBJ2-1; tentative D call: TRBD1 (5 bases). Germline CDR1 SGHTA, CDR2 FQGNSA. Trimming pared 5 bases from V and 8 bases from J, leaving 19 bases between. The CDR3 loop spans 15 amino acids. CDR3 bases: TGTGCCAGCAGCCTGCAGGGAAGTCGGCTGGATGAGCAGTTCTTC. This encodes CASSLQGSRLDEQFF.

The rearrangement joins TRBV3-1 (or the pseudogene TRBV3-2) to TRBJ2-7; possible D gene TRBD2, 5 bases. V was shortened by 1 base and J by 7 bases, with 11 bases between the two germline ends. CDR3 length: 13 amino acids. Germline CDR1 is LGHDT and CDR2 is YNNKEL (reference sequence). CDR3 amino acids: CASSQGGGVEQYF. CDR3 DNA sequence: TGTGCCAGCAGCCAAGGAGGAGGAGTGGAGCAGTACTTC.

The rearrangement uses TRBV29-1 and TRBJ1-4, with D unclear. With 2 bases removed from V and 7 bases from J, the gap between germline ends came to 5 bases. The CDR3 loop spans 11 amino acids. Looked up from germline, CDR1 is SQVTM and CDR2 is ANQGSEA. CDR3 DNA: TGCAGCGTTGAAAGAGGTGAAAAACTGTTTTTT. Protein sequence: CSVERGEKLFF.

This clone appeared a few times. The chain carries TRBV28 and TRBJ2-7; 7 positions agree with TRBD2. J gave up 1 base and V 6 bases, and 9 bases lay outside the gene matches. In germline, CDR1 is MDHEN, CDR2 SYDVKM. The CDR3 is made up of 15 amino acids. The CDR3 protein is CASRVGSSGSYEQYF. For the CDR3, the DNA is TGTGCCAGCAGGGTCGGGTCTAGCGGTTCCTACGAGCAGTACTTC.

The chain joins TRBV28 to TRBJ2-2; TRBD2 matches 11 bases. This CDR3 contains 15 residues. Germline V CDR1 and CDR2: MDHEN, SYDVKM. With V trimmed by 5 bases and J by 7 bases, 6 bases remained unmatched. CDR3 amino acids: CASSVAGGLGGELFF. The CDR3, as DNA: TGTGCCAGCAGTGTAGCGGGAGGGCTAGGCGGGGAGCTGTTTTTT.

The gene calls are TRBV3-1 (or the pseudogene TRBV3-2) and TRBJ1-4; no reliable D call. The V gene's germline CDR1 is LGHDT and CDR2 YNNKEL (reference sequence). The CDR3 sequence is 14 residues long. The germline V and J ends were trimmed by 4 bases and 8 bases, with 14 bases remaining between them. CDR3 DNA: TGTGCCAGCAGCCGAGGGAGTGTCCGGGAAAAACTGTTTTTT. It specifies CASSRGSVREKLFF.

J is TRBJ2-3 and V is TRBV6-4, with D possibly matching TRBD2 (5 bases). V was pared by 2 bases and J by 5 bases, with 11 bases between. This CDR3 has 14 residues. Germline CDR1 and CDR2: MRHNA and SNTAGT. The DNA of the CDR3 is TGTGCCAGCAGTGACGGGTCCCGGGAAGATACGCAGTATTTT. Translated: CASSDGSREDTQYF.

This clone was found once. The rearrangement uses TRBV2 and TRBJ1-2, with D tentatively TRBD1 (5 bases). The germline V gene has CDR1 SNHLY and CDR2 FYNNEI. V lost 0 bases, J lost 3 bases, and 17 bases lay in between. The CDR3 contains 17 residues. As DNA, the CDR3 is TGTGCCAGCAGTGAAGCCCCGGGACTTCAATCGGACTATGGCTACACCTTC. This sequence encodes CASSEAPGLQSDYGYTF.

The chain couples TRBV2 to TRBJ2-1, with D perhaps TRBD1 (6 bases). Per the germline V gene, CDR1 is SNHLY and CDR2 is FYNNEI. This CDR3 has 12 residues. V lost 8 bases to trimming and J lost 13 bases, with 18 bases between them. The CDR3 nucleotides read TGTGCCAGCCGGAGACAGGAGCACCGACAGTTCTTC. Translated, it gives CASRRQEHRQFF.

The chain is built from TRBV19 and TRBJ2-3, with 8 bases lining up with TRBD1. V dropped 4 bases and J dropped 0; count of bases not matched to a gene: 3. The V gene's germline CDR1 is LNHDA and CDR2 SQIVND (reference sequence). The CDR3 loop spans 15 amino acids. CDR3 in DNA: TGTGCCAGTAGTACCGGGACAGGCAGCACAGATACGCAGTATTTT. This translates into CASSTGTGSTDTQYF.

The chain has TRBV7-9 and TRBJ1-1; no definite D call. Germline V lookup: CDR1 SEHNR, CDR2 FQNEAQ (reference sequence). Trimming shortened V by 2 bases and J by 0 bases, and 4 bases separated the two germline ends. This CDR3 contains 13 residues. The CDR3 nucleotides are TGTGCCAGCAGCTTACAGGTGAACACTGAAGCTTTCTTT. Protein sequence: CASSLQVNTEAFF.

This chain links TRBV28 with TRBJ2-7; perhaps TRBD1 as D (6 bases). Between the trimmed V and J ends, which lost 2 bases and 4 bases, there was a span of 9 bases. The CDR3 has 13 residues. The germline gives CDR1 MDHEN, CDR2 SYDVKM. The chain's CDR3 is CASSLRGGYEQYF. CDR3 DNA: TGTGCCAGCAGTTTAAGAGGGGGTTACGAGCAGTACTTC.

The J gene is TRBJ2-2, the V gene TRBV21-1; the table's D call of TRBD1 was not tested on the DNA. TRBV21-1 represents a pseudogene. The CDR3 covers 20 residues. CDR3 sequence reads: CASSKAHLILTGSRTGELFF. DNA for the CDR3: TGTGCCAGCAGCAAAGCCCATCTTATTCTTACAGGGAGCAGGACCGGGGAGCTGTTTTTT.

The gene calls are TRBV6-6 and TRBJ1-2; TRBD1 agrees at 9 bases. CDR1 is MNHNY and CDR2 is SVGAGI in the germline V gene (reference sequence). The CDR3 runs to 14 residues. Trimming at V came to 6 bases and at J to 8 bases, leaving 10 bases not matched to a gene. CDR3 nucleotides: TGTGCCAGCAGAAGACAGGGGGAGGACACGGGCTACACCTTC. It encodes CASRRQGEDTGYTF.

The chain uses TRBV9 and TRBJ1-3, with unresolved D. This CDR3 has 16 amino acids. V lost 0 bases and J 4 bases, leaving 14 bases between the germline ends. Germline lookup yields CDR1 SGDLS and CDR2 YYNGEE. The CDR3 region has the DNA TGTGCCAGCAGCGTAGGCCCGACCCTCGGGGGAAACACCATATATTTT. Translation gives CASSVGPTLGGNTIYF.

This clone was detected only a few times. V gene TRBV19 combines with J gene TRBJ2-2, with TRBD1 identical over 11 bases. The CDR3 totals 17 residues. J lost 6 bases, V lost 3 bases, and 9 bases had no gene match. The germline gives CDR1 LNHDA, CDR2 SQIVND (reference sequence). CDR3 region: CASSILQDRGPPGELFF. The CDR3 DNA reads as TGTGCCAGTAGTATCCTTCAGGACAGGGGGCCGCCCGGGGAGCTGTTTTTT.

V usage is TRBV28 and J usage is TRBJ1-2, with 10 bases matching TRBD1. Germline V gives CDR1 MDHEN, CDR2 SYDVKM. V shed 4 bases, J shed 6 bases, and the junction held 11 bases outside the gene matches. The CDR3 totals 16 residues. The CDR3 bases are TGTGCCAGCAGTTCGACAGGGGGCTCTACCCCCCATGGCTACACCTTC. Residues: CASSSTGGSTPHGYTF.

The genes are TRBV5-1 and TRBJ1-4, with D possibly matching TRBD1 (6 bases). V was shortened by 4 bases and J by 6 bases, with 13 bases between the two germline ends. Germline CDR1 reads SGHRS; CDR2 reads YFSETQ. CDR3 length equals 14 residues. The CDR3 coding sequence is TGCGCCAGCAGCCTCTTCGGGGGGCATGAAAAACTGTTTTTT. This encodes CASSLFGGHEKLFF.

CDR3 DNA sequence: TGCGCCAGCAGCTTTGACAGCGTCCAATCCGAGCAGTACTTC. Translated, it gives CASSFDSVQSEQYF. The chain links TRBV5-1 to TRBJ2-7; D may be TRBD1 (5 bases). Germline V lookup: CDR1 SGHRS, CDR2 YFSETQ. This CDR3 is 14 amino acids long. The germline V and J ends were trimmed by 2 bases and 6 bases, with 15 bases remaining between them.

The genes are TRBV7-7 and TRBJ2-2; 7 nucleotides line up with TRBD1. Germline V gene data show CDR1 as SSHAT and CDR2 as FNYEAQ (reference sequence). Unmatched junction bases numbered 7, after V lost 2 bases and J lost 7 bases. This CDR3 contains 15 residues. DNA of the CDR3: TGTGCCAGCAGCTTATTGCCCACAGGGGTCGGGGAGCTGTTTTTT. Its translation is CASSLLPTGVGELFF.

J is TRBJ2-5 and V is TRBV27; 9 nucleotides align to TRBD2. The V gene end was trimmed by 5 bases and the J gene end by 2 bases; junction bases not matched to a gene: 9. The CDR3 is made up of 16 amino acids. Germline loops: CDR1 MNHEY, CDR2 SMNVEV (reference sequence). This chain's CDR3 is CASSTQRGATQETQYF. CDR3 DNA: TGTGCCAGCAGTACCCAGCGGGGGGCCACGCAAGAGACCCAGTACTTC.

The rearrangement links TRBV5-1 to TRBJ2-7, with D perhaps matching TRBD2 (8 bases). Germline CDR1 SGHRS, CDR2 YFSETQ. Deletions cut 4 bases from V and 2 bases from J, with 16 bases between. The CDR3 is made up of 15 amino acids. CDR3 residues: CASSREGAPTYEQYF. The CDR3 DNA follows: TGCGCCAGCAGCCGGGAGGGGGCACCAACCTACGAGCAGTACTTC. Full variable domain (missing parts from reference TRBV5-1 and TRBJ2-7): KAGVTQTPRYLIKTRGQQVTLSCSPISGHRSVSWYQQTPGQGLQFLFEYFSETQRNKGNFPGRFSGRQFSNSRSEMNVSTLELGDSALYLCASSREGAPTYEQYFGPGTRLTVT.